Sequencing of this TCR beta chain was carried out in a study of metastatic and nonmetastatic thyroid tumors (dated by TCRdb to the early 2020s). In terms of the full investigation: The researchers compared repertoires between peripheral blood samples and tumor or nodule tissue samples from patients with malignant or benign thyroid disease.

No treatment had been received by any patient before thyroid surgery. Patient clinical samples collected from about 2012 to 2018 were retrospectively analysed using T-cell receptor beta sequencing. This clone occurred a few times. It has no known antigen specificity. No clone much larger than this one lies a single base away; base qualities are absent. Findings and caveats that apply to the study as a whole: In both blood and tumor samples, TCR beta diversity was reported to be significantly higher in malignant tumors than in benign nodules.

Libraries came from PCR. Sequencing was performed on an Illumina HiSeq 4000. High-throughput sequencing was used to profile the TCR beta-chain CDR3 region of each patient. In the paper's pipeline: CDR3 differences across clinicopathological groups were used to build a classifier for discriminating distant-metastatic papillary thyroid cancer patients. Repertoire diversity was assessed with the Shannon index, and tumor-blood repertoire similarity with the Morisita-Horn index. TCRdb took the public reads, trimmed them with fastp at Q25, ran MiXCR for clone calling and kept in-frame beta chains. TCRdb's processing, not the authors', yielded these V and J calls. This sample holds fewer than 20,000 clones; around a fifth were observed only once. The ten largest make up just over 20% of the sample. V and J lose 4 bases and 7 bases, and a span of 11 bases separates them. According to the germline V gene, CDR1 reads SGHTA and CDR2 reads FQGNSA. Taken from cysteine to phenylalanine, the CDR3 has 13 residues. Here the CDR3 DNA is all that survives: 39 bases in frame from base 1.

This TCR derives from a female donor with papillary thyroid cancer or a benign thyroid nodule (not recorded which). Some clones in this sample may be carry-over from other donors' samples. The chain links TRBV7-2 with TRBJ2-1, and the D gene may be TRBD1, 5 bases matching. The sample taken for sequencing was adjacent normal tissue. For the CDR3, the sequence is CASSSGPWNEQFF. The DNA is as follows: TGTGCCAGCAGCTCAGGGCCCTGGAATGAGCAGTTCTTC.